These 19 T cell receptor beta chains were all obtained from the same sample, sequenced in a study of control samples from healthy donors and cancer patients. Sequencing used immunoSEQ multiplex PCR; TCRdb keeps in-frame clones, though not all of them. The repertoire includes about 82,000 clones, about 90% of them detected once, and 15% to 25% sits in the top ten. Sequenced input: blood. These receptors were collected from a middle-aged man in good health.

The genes are TRBV19 and TRBJ1-1, with a tentative D call TRBD1 (5 bases). Germline V gives CDR1 LNHDA, CDR2 SQIVND (reference sequence). The length of the CDR3 is 14 residues. Trimming stripped 3 bases from V and 5 bases from J, with 13 bases between. The CDR3 here is CASSILSGGTEAFF. For the CDR3, the DNA is TGTGCCAGTAGTATTTTGTCGGGGGGAACTGAAGCTTTCTTT.

This chain uses TRBV30 with TRBJ1-2, with D uncertain. Trimming shortened V by 2 bases and J by 4 bases, and 11 bases separated the two germline ends. The CDR3 consists of 13 residues. The germline gives CDR1 GTSNPN, CDR2 SVGIG (reference sequence). The CDR3 loop is CAWSLISAYGYTF. CDR3 DNA: TGTGCCTGGAGTCTCATAAGTGCCTATGGCTACACCTTC.

This chain uses TRBV3-1 (or the pseudogene TRBV3-2) with TRBJ1-2; tentative D call: TRBD1 (5 bases). Trimming left V 4 bases short and J 8 bases short, with 11 bases between. Germline CDR1 and CDR2: LGHDT and YNNKEL (reference sequence). CDR3 length: 12 amino acids. The DNA of the CDR3 is TGTGCCAGCAGCCCCATGGAGGGGGGCTACACCTTC. This sequence encodes CASSPMEGGYTF.

V usage is TRBV27 and J usage is TRBJ1-2; unclear D gene. The CDR3 covers 13 residues. The V and J ends lost 5 bases and 8 bases respectively, with 15 bases between them. Germline CDR1 is MNHEY and CDR2 is SMNVEV (reference sequence). CDR3 protein: CASSQREGRGYTF. The CDR3 DNA sequence: TGTGCCAGCAGTCAGAGGGAAGGCCGGGGCTACACCTTC.

The rearrangement uses TRBV3-1 (or the pseudogene TRBV3-2) and TRBJ1-2; TRBD1 aligns across 7 bases. J was trimmed by 5 bases and V by 1 base; bases with no gene match: 7. The germline gives CDR1 LGHDT, CDR2 YNNKEL (reference sequence). The CDR3 has 15 residues. In DNA form, the CDR3 reads TGTGCCAGCAGCCAAGCAGAACAGGGGATTTATGGCTACACCTTC. It encodes CASSQAEQGIYGYTF.

CDR3 nucleotides: TGCAGCGTTGTGAAACGGGAGGGCACAGATACGCAGTATTTT. Translation gives CSVVKREGTDTQYF. The chain joins TRBV29-1 to TRBJ2-3, with 7 positions matching TRBD2. The germline V gene has CDR1 SQVTM and CDR2 ANQGSEA. Unmatched junction bases numbered 5, after V lost 4 bases and J lost 1 base. The CDR3 consists of 14 residues.

This rearrangement joins TRBV5-6 to TRBJ1-2; D is unclear. CDR1 is SGHDT, CDR2 YYEEEE, per germline. The length of the CDR3 is 15 residues. Trimming cost V 4 bases and J 2 bases, with 15 bases left between them. CDR3 DNA: TGTGCCAGCAGCCTGCGGGCCTTACAAAACTATGGCTACACCTTC. Protein: CASSLRALQNYGYTF. The whole variable domain, filled in from reference TRBV5-6 and TRBJ1-2, reads DAGVTQSPTHLIKTRGQQVTLRCSPKSGHDTVSWYQQALGQGPQFIFQYYEEEERQRGNFPDRFSGHQFPNYSSELNVNALLLGDSALYLCASSLRALQNYGYTFGSGTRLTVV.

The chain uses TRBV6-5 and TRBJ2-5; a possible D gene is TRBD1 (6 bases). CDR3 length: 13 amino acids. Trimming shortened V by 2 bases and J by 4 bases, and 8 bases separated the two germline ends. Germline V lookup: CDR1 MNHEY, CDR2 SVGAGI. The CDR3 reads CASSYGGSETQYF. The CDR3 DNA sequence: TGTGCCAGCAGTTACGGGGGCTCAGAGACCCAGTACTTC.

The V and J genes are TRBV6-5 and TRBJ2-7; D call uncertain. This CDR3 has 11 amino acids. Trimming stripped 2 bases from V and 4 bases from J, with 3 bases between. Germline V lookup: CDR1 MNHEY, CDR2 SVGAGI. This CDR3 reads CASSYQYEQYF. The CDR3 bases are TGTGCCAGCAGTTACCAATACGAGCAGTACTTC.

The CDR3 protein is CASSSVLSGNTIYF. The CDR3 region has the DNA TGTGCCAGCAGTTCGGTCCTGTCTGGAAACACCATATATTTT. The chain recombines TRBV6-2 or TRBV6-3 with TRBJ1-3; D remains unclear. This CDR3 contains 14 residues. Germline loops: CDR1 MNHEY, CDR2 SVGEGT. The V end lost 4 bases, the J end lost 1 base, and 8 bases lay between the germline ends.

This clone was detected only a few times. The chain uses TRBV7-6 and TRBJ2-3; 9 nucleotides align to TRBD1. The CDR3 runs to 15 residues. CDR1 and CDR2 (germline): SGHVS, FNYEAQ. V gave up 6 bases and J gave up 3 bases; unmatched junction bases: 7. The CDR3 coding sequence is TGTGCCAGCAGTACACAGGGGGCCAGAACAGATACGCAGTATTTT. Amino acids: CASSTQGARTDTQYF.

Only one count was recorded for this clone. This chain connects TRBV13 to TRBJ2-5, with D perhaps matching TRBD1 (6 bases). The CDR3 loop spans 13 amino acids. Deletions cut 5 bases from V and 4 bases from J, with 11 bases between. CDR1 and CDR2 (germline): PRHDT, FYEKMQ (reference sequence). CDR3 sequence (DNA): TGTGCCAGCAGCCAGACAGGAGGAGAGACCCAGTACTTC. Translated: CASSQTGGETQYF.

This clone was observed once. The chain employs TRBV7-2 and TRBJ2-1; possible D gene TRBD2, 9 bases. This CDR3 region has 16 residues. Trimming stripped 1 base from V and 12 bases from J, with 22 bases between. Germline CDR1 SGHTA, CDR2 FQGNSA. CDR3 sequence reads: CASSLGTGGLAVWQFF. The CDR3 DNA sequence: TGTGCCAGCAGCTTAGGAACAGGGGGACTAGCAGTATGGCAGTTCTTC.

The V gene is TRBV11-3, the J gene TRBJ2-7, with a possible D match to TRBD2 (6 bases). The CDR3 has 17 amino acids. Per germline, CDR1 SGHNT and CDR2 YENEEA. The V end lost 0 bases, the J end lost 6 bases, and 21 bases lay between the germline ends. The chain's CDR3 is CASSLDQLGTRFAEQYF. CDR3 in DNA: TGTGCCAGCAGCTTAGATCAACTCGGGACTCGTTTTGCCGAGCAGTACTTC.

The chain couples TRBV27 to TRBJ1-4; TRBD1 agrees at 7 bases. Trimming took 6 bases from V and 7 from J; bases not matched to a gene: 8. Germline V lookup: CDR1 MNHEY, CDR2 SMNVEV (reference sequence). The CDR3 runs to 14 residues. The CDR3 spells CASRLTGDGEKLFF. In nucleotides, the CDR3 is TGTGCCAGCAGGTTAACAGGGGACGGTGAAAAACTGTTTTTT.

This clone was recorded only once. V and J are TRBV7-3 and TRBJ2-1, with 13 bases lining up with TRBD2. Per germline, CDR1 SGHTA and CDR2 FQGTGA. The CDR3 has 15 residues. Germline trimming cut 5 bases from V and 7 bases from J; bases unmatched to any gene: 5. The CDR3 sequence: CASSPLAGGKNEQFF. CDR3 coding DNA: TGTGCCAGCAGCCCACTAGCGGGAGGGAAAAATGAGCAGTTCTTC.

The chain employs TRBV19 and TRBJ1-2; tentative D call: TRBD1 (6 bases). The germline gives CDR1 LNHDA, CDR2 SQIVND (reference sequence). Trimming removed 1 base from V and 4 bases from J, with 13 bases in between. The CDR3 contains 15 residues. The DNA of the CDR3 is TGTGCCAGTAGTATAGGTGCAGGGGTTGGCTATGGCTACACCTTC. Translation gives CASSIGAGVGYGYTF.

V gene TRBV10-3 combines with J gene TRBJ1-4; D is unclear. This CDR3 has 16 amino acids. V was shortened by 1 base and J by 5 bases, with 14 bases between the two germline ends. Germline CDR1 ENHRY, CDR2 SYGVKD. CDR3 amino acids: CAISEFVPGLNEKLFF. For the CDR3, the DNA is TGTGCCATCAGTGAGTTTGTCCCCGGGTTAAATGAAAAACTGTTTTTT.

This chain uses TRBV19 with TRBJ1-5, with a weak D call TRBD1 (5 bases). V lost 3 bases and J 7 bases, leaving 10 bases between the germline ends. The CDR3 has 13 amino acids. Germline values: CDR1 LNHDA, CDR2 SQIVND (reference sequence). The CDR3, as DNA: TGTGCCAGTAGTATTTCCAGGGACCAGCCCCAGCATTTT. Residues: CASSISRDQPQHF. Combining the CDR3 with reference TRBV19 and TRBJ1-5 gives the whole variable domain DGGITQSPKYLFRKEGQNVTLSCEQNLNHDAMYWYRQDPGQGLRLIYYSQIVNDFQKGDIAEGYSVSREKKESFPLTVTSAQKNPTAFYLCASSISRDQPQHFGDGTRLSIL.